This T cell receptor (beta chain) was captured by sequencing in a study of vaccination effects on CD4 cells after COVID-19. The study's findings and limits: Late post-vaccination, clones induced by infection and those induced by vaccine underwent marked clonal contraction. Few convalescent patients were included, and no early post-infection timepoints were sampled.

The V gene lost 3 bases and the J gene lost 6 bases, with 15 bases spanning the gap. CDR3 length: 15 amino acids. Per the germline V gene, CDR1 is WSHSY and CDR2 is SAAADI. Before any sequencing was done, the ViraFEST assay used viral peptide pools to expand antigen-specific CD4+ T cells. Culturing for roughly 10 days preceded CD4+ T cell isolation. Nucleocapsid antibody tests were negative, and the vaccine recipients had no prior SARS-CoV-2 infection. Cultures had half their medium replaced with IL-2 medium on days 3 and 7. Assay used: immunoSEQ multiplex PCR; TCRdb lists only in-frame clones, some missing. This sample has some 60,000 clones, with around 76% found just once. A word on this clone: The antigen is unknown.

The TCR sequence derives from a human donor who received a COVID-19 vaccine. The sample in question was CD4+ T cells from PBMCs cultured with HCoV-NL63 spike peptides, obtained before COVID-19 vaccination. The rearrangement uses TRBV10-2 and TRBJ1-3; D unresolved. CDR3 residues: CASSDFGGDINTIYF. CDR3 in DNA: TGCGCCAGCAGTGACTTTGGTGGTGACATAAACACCATATATTTT.